This TCR beta chain originates from a study of identical twins (dated by TCRdb to the mid-2010s). Regarding the study in general: To test whether fetal clonotypes persist, this study deep-sequenced TCR alpha and beta repertoires from monozygotic twins, from unrelated adults of various ages, and from cord blood. To rule out contamination, replicate twin experiments were performed at different times with different library preparation protocols. Paper-wide results and their limitations: Invariant T cells such as MAIT and iNKT could partly confound zero-insertion analyses, though diverse VJ usage argued against this for most clonotypes. Compared with coincidental sharing between unrelated individuals, an excess of low generation-probability sequences was observed among out-of-frame TCR alpha sequences shared between twins. Abundant cord blood beta clonotypes had fewer insertions, young adult naive repertoires showed a similar but weaker trend, and memory repertoires showed no such trend. Because the same donors could not be followed over many years, conclusions were based on cross-sectional statistical analysis. Recombination models systematically underestimated out-of-frame TCR alpha sharing in monozygotic twins but agreed with sharing between unrelated individuals. Excess twin sharing in beta out-of-frame sequences was weaker because fewer shared sequences lowered the signal-to-noise ratio.

All donors were healthy Caucasians. In its sample, this clonotype was seen a few times. Its antigen is currently not known. Base-call qualities are not available, and no considerably larger clone is one nucleotide away. The CDR3 runs 17 amino acids, cysteine and phenylalanine included. Left in the record is the CDR3 DNA by itself, 51 bases read in frame from the first base. Here V drops 4 bases and J drops 1 base, and the junction holds 13 bases not matched to any gene. For CDR1 and CDR2, the germline V gene lists SGHRS and YFSETQ. The receptor library was made with 5' RACE. The sequencer was an Illumina HiSeq 2000. Template switching introduced a universal primer binding site; the final cDNA contained a unique molecular identifier, enabling accurate counting of TCR cDNA molecules. Specific primers in the conserved constant-segment region were used to synthesize first-strand cDNA for the TCR alpha and beta chains. To control for contamination, every cDNA library carried two barcodes: a SMART-Mk sample barcode plus Illumina barcodes. Two successive PCR steps introduced TruSeq adapter sequences along with Illumina sample barcodes. Sequencing of the TCR alpha and beta cDNA libraries was done on the Illumina HiSeq platform using custom primers. From the authors' description of their analysis: Raw reads were processed with MiGEC to extract unique molecular identifiers, and MiXCR was used to determine CDR3 positions. Recombination models were inferred per individual with the repgenHMM and IGoR tools using an EM algorithm. The analysis of shared clonotypes was done with the tcR package in R, with sharing normalized by the product of cloneset sizes. Out-of-frame nonproductive sequences were analyzed to study raw recombination free of thymic and clonal selection effects. TCRdb handled the public reads itself, with Q25 trimming in fastp and clone calling in MiXCR, and kept productive beta chains. Under each unique CDR3 protein, matching rows form one entry showing the most common genes and DNA. TCRdb's processing, not the study's, gives the V and J calls here. Within this sample are 1.5 million or so distinct CDR3 sequences, with under 35% of them counted one time only. The ten most abundant clones make up about 0.27% of the sample.

The chain is encoded by TRBV5-1 joined to TRBJ1-1, and TRBD1 aligns with 7 junction nucleotides. Sequencing used cord blood. The receptor's source is a newborn girl in good health. The nucleotide sequence is TGCGCCAGCAGCCCGAGACAGGGAAGGTTCTGGAACACTGAAGCTTTCTTT. Its coded protein is CASSPRQGRFWNTEAFF.